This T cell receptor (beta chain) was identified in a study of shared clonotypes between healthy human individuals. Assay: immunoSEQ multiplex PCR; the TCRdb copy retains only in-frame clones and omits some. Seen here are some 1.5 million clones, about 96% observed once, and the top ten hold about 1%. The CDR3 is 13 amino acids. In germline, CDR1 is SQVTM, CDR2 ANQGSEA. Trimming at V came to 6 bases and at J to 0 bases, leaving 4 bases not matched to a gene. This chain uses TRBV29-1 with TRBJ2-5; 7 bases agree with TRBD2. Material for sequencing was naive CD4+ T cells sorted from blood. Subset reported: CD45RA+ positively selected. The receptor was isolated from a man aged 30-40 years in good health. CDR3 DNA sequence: TGCAGCGTCCCAGGACTAGACCAAGAGACCCAGTACTTC. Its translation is CSVPGLDQETQYF.